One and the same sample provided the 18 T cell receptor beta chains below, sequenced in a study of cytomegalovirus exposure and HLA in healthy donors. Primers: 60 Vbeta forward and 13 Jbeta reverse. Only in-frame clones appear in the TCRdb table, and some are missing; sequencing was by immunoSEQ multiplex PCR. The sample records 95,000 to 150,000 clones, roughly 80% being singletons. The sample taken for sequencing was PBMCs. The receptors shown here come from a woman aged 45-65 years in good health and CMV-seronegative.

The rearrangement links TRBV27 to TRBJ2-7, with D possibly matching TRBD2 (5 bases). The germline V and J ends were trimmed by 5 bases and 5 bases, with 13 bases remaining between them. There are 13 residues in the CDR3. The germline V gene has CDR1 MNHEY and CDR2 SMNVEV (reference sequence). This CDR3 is CASSALEADEQYF. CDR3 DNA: TGTGCCAGCAGTGCACTGGAGGCCGACGAGCAGTACTTC.

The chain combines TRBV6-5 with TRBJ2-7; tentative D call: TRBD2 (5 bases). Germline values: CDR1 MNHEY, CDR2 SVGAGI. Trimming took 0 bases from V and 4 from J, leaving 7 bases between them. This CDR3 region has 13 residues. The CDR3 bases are TGTGCCAGCAGTTACTCGAGGGTATACGAGCAGTACTTC. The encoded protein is CASSYSRVYEQYF.

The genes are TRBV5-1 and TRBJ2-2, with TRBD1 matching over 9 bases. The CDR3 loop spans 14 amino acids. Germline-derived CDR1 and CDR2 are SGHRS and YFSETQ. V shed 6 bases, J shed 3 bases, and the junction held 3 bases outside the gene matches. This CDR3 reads CASTDRGDTGELFF. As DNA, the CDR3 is TGCGCCAGCACCGACAGGGGGGACACCGGGGAGCTGTTTTTT.

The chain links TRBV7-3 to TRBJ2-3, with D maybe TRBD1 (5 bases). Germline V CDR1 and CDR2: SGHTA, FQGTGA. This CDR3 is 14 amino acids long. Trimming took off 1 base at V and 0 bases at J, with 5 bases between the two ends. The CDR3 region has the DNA TGTGCCAGCAGCTTAAAGGGGAGCACAGATACGCAGTATTTT. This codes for CASSLKGSTDTQYF.

CDR3 in amino acids: CASRHSTGMGLGNQPQHF. The CDR3 nucleotides are TGTGCCAGTAGACACTCGACAGGGATGGGATTGGGCAATCAGCCCCAGCATTTT. The V gene is TRBV19, the J gene TRBJ1-5; 7 positions match TRBD1. J was trimmed by 2 bases and V by 6 bases; bases with no gene match: 16. CDR3 length: 18 residues. Germline CDR1 is LNHDA and CDR2 is SQIVND (reference sequence).

The CDR3 region is CASSPGLDTDTQYF. The CDR3 DNA reads TGTGCCAGCAGCCCCGGACTAGATACAGATACGCAGTATTTT. The V and J genes are TRBV7-2 and TRBJ2-3; TRBD2 matches 7 bases. V was clipped by 5 bases and J by 3 bases; unmatched bases: 5. CDR1 SGHTA and CDR2 FQGNSA come from the germline V gene. CDR3 length: 14 amino acids.

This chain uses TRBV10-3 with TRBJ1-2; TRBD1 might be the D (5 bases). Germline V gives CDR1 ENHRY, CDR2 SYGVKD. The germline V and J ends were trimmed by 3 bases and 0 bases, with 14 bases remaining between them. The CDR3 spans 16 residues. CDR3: CAISDVRVSSNYGYTF. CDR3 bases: TGTGCCATCAGTGACGTCAGGGTATCGTCTAACTATGGCTACACCTTC.

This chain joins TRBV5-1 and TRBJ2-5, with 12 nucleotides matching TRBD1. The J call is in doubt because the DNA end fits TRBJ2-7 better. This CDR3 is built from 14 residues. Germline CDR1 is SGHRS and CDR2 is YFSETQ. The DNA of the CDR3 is TGCGCCAGCAGCTCGGGACAGGGGGCGAACGAGCAGTACTTC. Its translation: CASSSGQGANEQYF.

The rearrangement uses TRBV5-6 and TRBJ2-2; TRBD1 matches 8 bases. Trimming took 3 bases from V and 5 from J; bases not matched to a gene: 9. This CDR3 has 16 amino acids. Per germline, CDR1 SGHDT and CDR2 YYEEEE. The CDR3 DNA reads TGTGCCAGCAGCTCCAGGGGGCGAGTGTTGACCGGGGAGCTGTTTTTT. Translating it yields CASSSRGRVLTGELFF.

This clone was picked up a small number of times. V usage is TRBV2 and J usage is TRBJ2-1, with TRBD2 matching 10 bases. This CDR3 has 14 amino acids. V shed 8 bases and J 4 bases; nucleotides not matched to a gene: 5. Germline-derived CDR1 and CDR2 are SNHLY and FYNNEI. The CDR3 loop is CASGGLALYNEQFF. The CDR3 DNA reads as TGTGCCAGCGGGGGACTAGCGTTATACAATGAGCAGTTCTTC.

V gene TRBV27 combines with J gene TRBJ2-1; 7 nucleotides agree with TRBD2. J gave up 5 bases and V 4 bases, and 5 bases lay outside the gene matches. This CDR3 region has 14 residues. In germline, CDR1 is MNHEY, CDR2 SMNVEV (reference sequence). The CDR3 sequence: CASSSGLVNNEQFF. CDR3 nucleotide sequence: TGTGCCAGCAGTTCCGGACTAGTAAACAATGAGCAGTTCTTC.

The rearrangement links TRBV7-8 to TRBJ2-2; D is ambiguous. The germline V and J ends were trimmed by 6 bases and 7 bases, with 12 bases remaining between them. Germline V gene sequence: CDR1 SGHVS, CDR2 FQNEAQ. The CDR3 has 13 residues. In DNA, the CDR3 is TGTGCCAGCAGTAATGAGGCAGTCGGGGAGCTGTTTTTT. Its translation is CASSNEAVGELFF.

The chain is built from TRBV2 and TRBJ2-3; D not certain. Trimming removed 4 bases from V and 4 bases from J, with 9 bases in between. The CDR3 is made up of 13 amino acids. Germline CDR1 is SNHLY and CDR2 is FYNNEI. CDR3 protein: CASSVRLADTQYF. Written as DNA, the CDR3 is TGTGCCAGCAGTGTGCGGTTAGCAGATACGCAGTATTTT.

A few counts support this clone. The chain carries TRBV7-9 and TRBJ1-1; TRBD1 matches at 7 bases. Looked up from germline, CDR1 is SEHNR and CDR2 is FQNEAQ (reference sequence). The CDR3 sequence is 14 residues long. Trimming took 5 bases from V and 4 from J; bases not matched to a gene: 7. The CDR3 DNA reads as TGTGCCAGCAGCAACAGGGGCGAGGGCACTGAAGCTTTCTTT. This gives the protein CASSNRGEGTEAFF.

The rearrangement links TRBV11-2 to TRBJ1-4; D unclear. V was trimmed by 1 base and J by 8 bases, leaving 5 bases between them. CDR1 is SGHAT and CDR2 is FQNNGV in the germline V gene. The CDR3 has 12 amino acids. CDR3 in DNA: TGTGCCAGCAGCTTAGTCTCGGAAAAACTGTTTTTT. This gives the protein CASSLVSEKLFF. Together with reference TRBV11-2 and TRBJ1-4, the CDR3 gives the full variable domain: EAGVAQSPRYKIIEKRQSVAFWCNPISGHATLYWYQQILGQGPKLLIQFQNNGVVDDSQLPKDRFSAERLKGVDSTLKIQPAKLEDSAVYLCASSLVSEKLFFGSGTQLSVL.

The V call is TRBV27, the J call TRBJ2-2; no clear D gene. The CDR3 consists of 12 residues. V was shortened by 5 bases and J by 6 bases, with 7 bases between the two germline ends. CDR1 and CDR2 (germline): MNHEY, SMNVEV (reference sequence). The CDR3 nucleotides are TGTGCCAGCAGTCCCTCGGCCGGGGAGCTGTTTTTT. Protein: CASSPSAGELFF.

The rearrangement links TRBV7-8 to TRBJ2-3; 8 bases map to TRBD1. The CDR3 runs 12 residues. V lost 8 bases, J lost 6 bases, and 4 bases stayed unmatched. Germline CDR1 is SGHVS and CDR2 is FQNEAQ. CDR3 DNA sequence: TGTGCCAGCCGGACAGGGTTGGATACGCAGTATTTT. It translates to CASRTGLDTQYF.

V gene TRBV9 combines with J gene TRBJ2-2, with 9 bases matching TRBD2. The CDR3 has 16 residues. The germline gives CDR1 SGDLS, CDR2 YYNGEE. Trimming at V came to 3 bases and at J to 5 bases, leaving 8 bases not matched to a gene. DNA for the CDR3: TGTGCCAGCAGCGCGCCGGGACTAGCTATTACCGGGGAGCTGTTTTTT. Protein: CASSAPGLAITGELFF.